The T cell receptor beta chain described here comes from a study of T cells in Graves' hyperthyroidism and ophthalmopathy. Broader study findings: Ophthalmopathy was identified by the model a median around 6.3 months ahead of onset. Expanded thyroid clonotypes (above 0.001) were mostly also found in blood.

This clonotype was found a few times. Its antigen is currently unknown. Amplified TCR beta CDR3 regions derived from RNA transcripts. Primed by the HTBI set, a first-round RT-PCR was run on the TCR CDR3. TCRdb re-called the multiplex PCR reads with MiXCR, one entry per CDR3 protein. This table has hundreds of thousands of distinct CDR3 sequences, roughly 37% appearing once. Germline values: CDR1 SGHRS, CDR2 YFSETQ. V was cut by 4 bases and J by 2 bases, with 13 bases left in between. This CDR3 spans 15 amino acids. Sequenced sample: blood. The V gene is TRBV5-1, the J gene TRBJ1-5; weak D call: TRBD1 (6 bases). This TCR was recovered from a man younger than 30 with Graves' hyperthyroidism. CDR3 loop: CASSPGGRGNQPQHF. CDR3 bases: TGCGCCAGCAGCCCCGGGGGCCGAGGCAATCAGCCCCAGCATTTT.